What follows are 17 T cell receptor beta chains derived from one specimen sequenced in a study of read filtering for tumor transcriptome and immune sequencing. From approximately 430 ng of RNA, a library with molecular barcoded alpha/delta and beta/gamma adaptors was made. TCRdb re-derived calls from the reads in MiXCR, one entry per CDR3 protein. The sample shows some 46,000 distinct CDR3 sequences, about 12% of them seen only once. The sample taken for sequencing was a population of CD138-negative cells sorted from bone marrow. The origin of the receptors is a donor over 35 with multiple myeloma.

The sample holds a few counts of this clonotype. The chain is built from TRBV9 and TRBJ1-1; 9 bases fit TRBD1. The length of the CDR3 is 18 residues. The germline CDR1 and CDR2 sequences are SGDLS and YYNGEE. The ends lost 0 bases at V and 3 bases at J; junction bases unmatched: 12. CDR3 loop: CASSVGPTGGVGDTEAFF. In nucleotides, the CDR3 is TGTGCCAGCAGCGTAGGCCCCACAGGGGGCGTTGGGGACACTGAAGCTTTCTTT.

The sample holds many counts of this clonotype. The gene calls are TRBV6-2 or TRBV6-3 and TRBJ1-5; D not certain. CDR1 is MNHEY and CDR2 is SVGEGT in the germline V gene. The CDR3 is 13 amino acids. V lost 8 bases to trimming and J lost 5 bases, with 13 bases between them. CDR3 in amino acids: CASATGPDQPQHF. In nucleotides, the CDR3 is TGTGCCAGCGCCACGGGCCCTGATCAGCCCCAGCATTTT.

Many counts were recorded for this clonotype. This chain joins TRBV19 and TRBJ2-7, with a weak D call TRBD1 (6 bases). The CDR3 spans 16 residues. The germline V gene has CDR1 LNHDA and CDR2 SQIVND (reference sequence). The V end was cut by 3 bases, the J end by 6 bases, with 21 bases between. The CDR3 DNA reads TGTGCCAGTAGTATCTCAGCCGGGACCAGGGGCGGCGAGCAGTACTTC. Its protein is CASSISAGTRGGEQYF.

By proportion, this clonotype is medium-sized (0.01 to 0.1%). This chain connects TRBV7-2 to TRBJ2-1; 13 nucleotides line up with TRBD2. Per the germline V gene, CDR1 is SGHTA and CDR2 is FQGNSA. CDR3 length: 19 residues. J lost 1 base, V lost 3 bases, and 9 bases had no gene match. The CDR3 protein is CASSFGLAGESLSYNEQFF. The CDR3 DNA is TGTGCCAGCAGCTTTGGACTAGCGGGAGAATCGTTGTCCTACAATGAGCAGTTCTTC.

The chain links TRBV24-1 to TRBJ2-2; no clear D. V was cut by 4 bases and J by 2 bases, with 10 bases left in between. The CDR3 covers 15 residues. Looked up from germline, CDR1 is KGHDR and CDR2 is SFDVKD. CDR3 sequence: CATSDSGGNTGELFF. As DNA, the CDR3 is TGTGCCACCAGTGACTCAGGTGGCAACACCGGGGAGCTGTTTTTT.

This clonotype was picked up many times. The chain carries TRBV2 and TRBJ2-3; D is ambiguous. Germline-derived CDR1 and CDR2 are SNHLY and FYNNEI. The length of the CDR3 is 15 residues. Trimming pared 0 bases from V and 5 bases from J, leaving 12 bases between. This chain's CDR3 is CASSEARSLRDTQYF. The CDR3 region has the DNA TGTGCCAGCAGTGAAGCCCGTAGCCTTAGAGATACGCAGTATTTT.

In the case of this clonotype: Given a much more abundant clone one base away, this may be a read error. The CDR3 coding sequence is TGTGCCAGCAGCAAAGAGGACTGGTACAATGAGCAGTTCTTC. Protein sequence: CASSKEDWYNEQFF. V is TRBV9 and J is TRBJ2-1, with D possibly matching TRBD2 (5 bases). CDR3 size: 14 residues. V was trimmed by 4 bases and J by 4 bases, leaving 12 bases between them. Germline CDR1 and CDR2: SGDLS and YYNGEE.

This clonotype was seen many times. The CDR3 coding sequence is TGTGCCATCATGAAGGGGGTCAACACCGGGGAGCTGTTTTTT. Translation gives CAIMKGVNTGELFF. The rearrangement uses TRBV10-3 and TRBJ2-2; TRBD1 might be the D (6 bases). The CDR3 consists of 14 residues. Germline V gene sequence: CDR1 ENHRY, CDR2 SYGVKD. V lost 7 bases, J lost 2 bases, and 11 bases lay in between.

The table lists this clonotype with many counts. This chain joins TRBV20-1 and TRBJ2-1; maybe TRBD2 (6 bases). V shed 0 bases and J shed 8 bases, with 23 bases lying between them. This CDR3 contains 17 residues. Per the germline V gene, CDR1 is DFQATT and CDR2 is SNEGSKA (reference sequence). CDR3 nucleotides: TGCAGTGCTAGAGATTTCTTTTCCGGGACTCCAAAGCATGAGCAGTTCTTC. It encodes CSARDFFSGTPKHEQFF.

About this clonotype: An end of the junction does not agree with germline; a read error may underlie this. The V call is TRBV18, the J call TRBJ2-1; TRBD1 is a possible D gene (6 bases). The CDR3 is 16 amino acids. Per germline, CDR1 KGHSH and CDR2 LQKENI. The CDR3 is CASSLSVVGAYYEQFF. CDR3 in DNA: TGTGCCAGTTCACTTTCCGTTGTGGGGGCCTACTATGAGCAGTTCTTC.

This clonotype was seen repeatedly, ten times or more. The chain couples TRBV12-3 or TRBV12-4 to TRBJ1-2; 8 bases are a match to TRBD1. The CDR3 totals 12 residues. V shed 6 bases and J 6 bases; nucleotides not matched to a gene: 3. The CDR3: CASSPGGNGYTF. CDR3 DNA sequence: TGTGCCAGCAGCCCAGGGGGCAATGGCTACACCTTC.

Ten or more counts support this clonotype. J is TRBJ2-1 and V is TRBV7-3, with 8 positions matching TRBD2. Trimming cost V 5 bases and J 6 bases; bases outside gene matches: 12. The CDR3 sequence is 16 residues long. CDR1 is SGHTA and CDR2 is FQGTGA in the germline V gene. For the CDR3, the DNA is TGTGCCAGCAGCCCTAGGTCGGGACTAGGGGCCAATGAGCAGTTCTTC. Translating it yields CASSPRSGLGANEQFF.

This clonotype occurred many times. The rearrangement joins TRBV6-5 to TRBJ2-7; D ambiguous. Between the trimmed V and J ends, which lost 0 bases and 0 bases, there was a span of 9 bases. Germline-derived CDR1 and CDR2 are MNHEY and SVGAGI. CDR3 length: 15 amino acids. The CDR3 DNA reads TGTGCCAGCAGTTACTCGACCGCTGGCTCCTACGAGCAGTACTTC. This encodes CASSYSTAGSYEQYF.

In this sample, this clonotype turned up a few times. The junction departs from germline at one end; a sequencing error may be responsible. The rearrangement uses TRBV11-2 and TRBJ2-1; TRBD1 might be the D (6 bases). CDR3 length equals 15 residues. Germline-derived CDR1 and CDR2 are SGHAT and FQNNGV. CDR3 nucleotide sequence: TGTGCCAGCAGCTTACGAAAGTTACGGGACAATGGGCAGTTCTTC. Translated: CASSLRKLRDNGQFF. Complete variable domain (other parts from reference TRBV11-2 and TRBJ2-1): EAGVAQSPRYKIIEKRQSVAFWCNPISGHATLYWYQQILGQGPKLLIQFQNNGVVDDSQLPKDRFSAERLKGVDSTLKIQPAKLEDSAVYLCASSLRKLRDNGQFFGPGTRLTVL.

About this clonotype itself: The conserved phenylalanine or tryptophan normally closing the CDR3 is absent here, so this likely arose from a read error. The rearrangement uses TRBV11-2 and TRBJ2-1, with 9 bases matching TRBD1. The CDR3 consists of 15 residues. Germline values: CDR1 SGHAT, CDR2 FQNNGV. CDR3 nucleotide sequence: TGTGCCAGCGGCTTAGGAGTGACAGGGGGCAATGAGCAGTTCTCC. This codes for CASGLGVTGGNEQFS.

This clonotype was seen repeatedly, ten times or more. The gene calls are TRBV19 and TRBJ2-7; either TRBD1 or TRBD2 may fit D (5 bases each). The germline V and J ends were trimmed by 6 bases and 6 bases, with 15 bases remaining between them. Germline CDR1 LNHDA, CDR2 SQIVND (reference sequence). This CDR3 is built from 13 residues. The CDR3 loop reads CASSRGREGEQYF. The CDR3 coding sequence is TGTGCCAGTAGCCGGGGCAGGGAAGGCGAGCAGTACTTC.

The rearrangement uses TRBV7-2 and TRBJ2-1; D not certain. This CDR3 spans 13 amino acids. CDR1 and CDR2 (germline): SGHTA, FQGNSA. V gave up 2 bases and J gave up 9 bases, with 11 bases separating them. CDR3 nucleotide sequence: TGTGCCAGCAGCTTAAAAACGTCGGGTGAGCAGTTCTTC. Its protein is CASSLKTSGEQFF.